Presented here are 13 T cell receptor beta chains from one specimen sequenced in a study of blood T cells in healthy people across ages. A second roughly 6 to 11 cycle PCR used barcoded and J-beta primers. TCRdb re-analysed the 5' RACE reads in MiXCR, keeping a single row per CDR3 protein. The sample yields about 1 million distinct CDR3 sequences, 40% to 45% seen once. The sample taken for sequencing was blood. Every receptor here comes from a woman between 55 and 75 years old in good health.

The chain joins TRBV29-1 to TRBJ2-1, with 12 bases lining up with TRBD2. J was trimmed by 0 bases and V by 4 bases; bases with no gene match: 4. This CDR3 comprises 16 residues. Germline loops: CDR1 SQVTM, CDR2 ANQGSEA. CDR3: CSVASGRASSYNEQFF. Written as DNA, the CDR3 is TGCAGCGTTGCTAGCGGGAGGGCCAGCTCCTACAATGAGCAGTTCTTC.

This clonotype came up many times. V gene TRBV29-1 combines with J gene TRBJ2-1; the D gene is possibly TRBD2 (5 bases). The CDR3 extends over 10 amino acids. Looked up from germline, CDR1 is SQVTM and CDR2 is ANQGSEA. The chain's CDR3 is CSAGDNEQFF. The CDR3 DNA sequence: TGCAGTGCCGGGGACAATGAGCAGTTCTTC.

The chain joins TRBV6-1 to TRBJ1-4; D is uncertain. V lost 1 base and J lost 8, with 11 bases in between. CDR1 is MNHNS and CDR2 is SASEGT in the germline V gene. This CDR3 has 14 amino acids. Written as DNA, the CDR3 is TGTGCCAGCAGTGAAGGATCGGGGTCCGAAAAACTGTTTTTT. It encodes CASSEGSGSEKLFF.

The chain recombines TRBV5-1 with TRBJ1-2, with a tentative D call TRBD1 (5 bases). Per germline, CDR1 SGHRS and CDR2 YFSETQ. V was shortened by 1 base and J by 2 bases, with 15 bases between the two germline ends. This CDR3 has 16 residues. The CDR3 protein is CASSLLSGAANYGYTF. CDR3 in DNA: TGCGCCAGCAGCTTGCTGAGTGGGGCAGCAAACTATGGCTACACCTTC.

On this clonotype: At one end the junction does not follow the germline gene, possibly because of a read error. The chain carries TRBV29-1 and TRBJ2-3; no firm D call. The CDR3 length is 14 residues. CDR1 SQVTM and CDR2 ANQGSEA come from the germline V gene. The CDR3 loop reads CGVRPIGAADTQYF. The CDR3 DNA follows: TGCGGCGTCCGCCCGATTGGAGCAGCGGATACGCAGTATTTT.

The chain uses TRBV12-5 and TRBJ1-2; the D is unclear. The V end was cut by 2 bases, the J end by 6 bases, with 1 base between. From germline, CDR1 is LGHNT and CDR2 FRNRAP. The CDR3 has 10 amino acids. CDR3 sequence (DNA): TGTGCTAGTGGTTTGAATGGCTACACCTTC. Amino acid sequence: CASGLNGYTF.

The chain links TRBV14 to TRBJ2-1; 9 nucleotides match TRBD1. The junction had 4 bases not matched to a gene; V was cut back by 0 bases and J by 7 bases. This CDR3 has 15 amino acids. CDR1 SGHDN and CDR2 FVKESK come from the germline V gene. DNA for the CDR3: TGTGCCAGCAGCCAAGAGACAGGGGGGTTGAATGAGCAGTTCTTC. Encoded protein: CASSQETGGLNEQFF.

The chain carries TRBV4-1 and TRBJ2-4; 9 nucleotides align to TRBD2. The J call may be faulty, since TRBJ2-7 better matches the DNA end. Germline lookup yields CDR1 MGHRA and CDR2 YSYEKL. The CDR3 spans 14 residues. The DNA for the CDR3 is TGCGCCAGCAGCGTCGCGCGGGAGGGTTACGAGCAGTACTTC. Amino acid sequence: CASSVAREGYEQYF.

Comment on this clonotype: The junction departs from germline at one end; a sequencing error may be responsible. This sequence joins TRBV27 and TRBJ2-5; D is tentatively TRBD1 or TRBD2 (5 bases each). The CDR3 length is 16 residues. CDR1 is MNHEY and CDR2 is SMNVEV in the germline V gene (reference sequence). This chain's CDR3 is CVSSLFGAQPGETQYF. CDR3 nucleotide sequence: TGTGTCAGCAGTTTATTCGGGGCCCAACCGGGCGAGACCCAGTACTTC.

The chain recombines TRBV20-1 with TRBJ2-3; D possibly matches TRBD1 or TRBD2 (7 bases each). Germline CDR1 is DFQATT and CDR2 is SNEGSKA (reference sequence). Between the trimmed V and J ends, which lost 0 bases and 5 bases, there was a span of 18 bases. The CDR3 contains 16 residues. Here the CDR3 DNA reads TGCAGTGCTAGAGACTGGACTAGGGGGCTCGGAGATACGCAGTATTTT. Translating it yields CSARDWTRGLGDTQYF.

This clonotype has more than one count but fewer than ten. CDR3 bases: TGTGCCAGCAGTTTGGACAGATTGCAGCCCCAGCATTTT. Translating gives CASSLDRLQPQHF. The chain carries TRBV12-3 or TRBV12-4 and TRBJ1-5; weak D call: TRBD1 (6 bases). This CDR3 contains 13 residues. Trimming stripped 3 bases from V and 7 bases from J, with 10 bases between.

As to this clonotype: One end of the junction is discordant with germline, which a read error may explain. The chain uses TRBV27 and TRBJ2-3, with no clear D. The CDR3 runs to 11 residues. CDR1 and CDR2 from the germline V gene are MNHEY and SMNVEV (reference sequence). The CDR3 spells CAGSRLDTQYF. CDR3 coding DNA: TGTGCCGGCAGCCGACTTGATACGCAGTATTTT.

This clonotype was seen a few times. The J gene is TRBJ2-5, the V gene TRBV6-5, with TRBD2 matching 9 bases. The CDR3 spans 15 residues. The J segment lost 0 bases and the V segment lost 11 bases, leaving 10 bases of the junction unmatched. The V gene's germline CDR1 is MNHEY and CDR2 SVGAGI. CDR3 sequence (DNA): TGTGCCGCTAAACCTAGCGGGACATACCAAGAGACCCAGTACTTC. This encodes CAAKPSGTYQETQYF.